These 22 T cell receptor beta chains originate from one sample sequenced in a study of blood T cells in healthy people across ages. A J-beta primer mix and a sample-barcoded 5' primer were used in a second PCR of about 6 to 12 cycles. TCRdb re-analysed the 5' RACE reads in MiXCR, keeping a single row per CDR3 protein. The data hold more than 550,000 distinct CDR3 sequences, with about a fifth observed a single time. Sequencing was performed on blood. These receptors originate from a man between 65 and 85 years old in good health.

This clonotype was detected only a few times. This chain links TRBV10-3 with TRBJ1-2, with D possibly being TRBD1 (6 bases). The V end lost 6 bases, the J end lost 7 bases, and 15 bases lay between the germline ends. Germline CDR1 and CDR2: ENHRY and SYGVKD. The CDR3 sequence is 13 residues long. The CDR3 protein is CAISRTEISGYTF. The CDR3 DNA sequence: TGTGCCATCAGCCGGACAGAAATAAGTGGCTACACCTTC.

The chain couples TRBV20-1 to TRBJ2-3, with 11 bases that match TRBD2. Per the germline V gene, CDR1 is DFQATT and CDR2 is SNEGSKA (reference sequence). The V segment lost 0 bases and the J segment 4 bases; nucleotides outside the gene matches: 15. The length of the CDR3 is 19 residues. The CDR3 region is CSARDTRGLAAQVADTQYF. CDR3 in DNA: TGCAGTGCTAGAGATACGCGGGGACTAGCGGCCCAGGTGGCAGATACGCAGTATTTT.

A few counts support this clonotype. CDR3 sequence reads: CASSQALGGYNEQFF. CDR3 coding DNA: TGTGCCAGCAGCCAAGCTCTGGGGGGGTACAATGAGCAGTTCTTC. This rearrangement joins TRBV3-1 to TRBJ2-1; the match to TRBD2 covers 7 bases. This CDR3 has 15 residues. V lost 1 base and J lost 4; bases outside the gene matches: 4. CDR1 is LGHDT, CDR2 YNNKEL, per germline (reference sequence).

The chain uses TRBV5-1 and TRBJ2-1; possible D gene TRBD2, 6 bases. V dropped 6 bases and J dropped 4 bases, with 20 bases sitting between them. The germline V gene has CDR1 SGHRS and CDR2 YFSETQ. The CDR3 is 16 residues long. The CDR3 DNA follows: TGCGCCAGCATCGGAGGGACCCACTCCGGGTACAATGAGCAGTTCTTC. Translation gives CASIGGTHSGYNEQFF. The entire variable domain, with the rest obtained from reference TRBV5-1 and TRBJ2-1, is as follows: KAGVTQTPRYLIKTRGQQVTLSCSPISGHRSVSWYQQTPGQGLQFLFEYFSETQRNKGNFPGRFSGRQFSNSRSEMNVSTLELGDSALYLCASIGGTHSGYNEQFFGPGTRLTVL.

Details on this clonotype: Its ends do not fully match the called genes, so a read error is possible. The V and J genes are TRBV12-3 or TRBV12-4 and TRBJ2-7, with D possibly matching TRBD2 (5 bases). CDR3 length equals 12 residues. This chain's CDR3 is CASSLDYTGQYF. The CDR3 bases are TGTGCCAGCAGCTTAGACTATACGGGGCAGTACTTC.

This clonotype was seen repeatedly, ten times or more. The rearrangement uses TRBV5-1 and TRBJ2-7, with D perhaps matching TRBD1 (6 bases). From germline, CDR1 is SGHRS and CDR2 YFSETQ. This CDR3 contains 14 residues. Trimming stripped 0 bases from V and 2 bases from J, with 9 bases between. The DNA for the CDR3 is TGCGCCAGCAGCTTGGGGACAGACCCCTACGAGCAGTACTTC. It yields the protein CASSLGTDPYEQYF.

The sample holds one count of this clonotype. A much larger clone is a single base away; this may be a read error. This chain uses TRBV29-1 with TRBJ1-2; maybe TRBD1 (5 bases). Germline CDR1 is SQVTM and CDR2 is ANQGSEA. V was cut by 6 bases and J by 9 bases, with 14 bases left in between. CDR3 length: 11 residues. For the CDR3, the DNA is TGCAGCGTGGAGACCAGGGATCGCTACACCTTC. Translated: CSVETRDRYTF.

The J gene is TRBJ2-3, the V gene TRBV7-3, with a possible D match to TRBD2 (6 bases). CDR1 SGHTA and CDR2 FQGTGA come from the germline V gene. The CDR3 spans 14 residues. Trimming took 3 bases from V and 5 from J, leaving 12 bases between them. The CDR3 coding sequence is TGTGCCAGCAGCTTCGGGGGACTCAGAGATACGCAGTATTTT. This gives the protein CASSFGGLRDTQYF.

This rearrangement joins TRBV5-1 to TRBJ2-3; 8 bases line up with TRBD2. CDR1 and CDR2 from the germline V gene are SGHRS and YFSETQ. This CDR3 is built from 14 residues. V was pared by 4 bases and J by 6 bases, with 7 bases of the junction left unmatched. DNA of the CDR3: TGCGCCAGCAGCCCCGGGGGGGCCGGTGATACGCAGTATTTT. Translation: CASSPGGAGDTQYF.

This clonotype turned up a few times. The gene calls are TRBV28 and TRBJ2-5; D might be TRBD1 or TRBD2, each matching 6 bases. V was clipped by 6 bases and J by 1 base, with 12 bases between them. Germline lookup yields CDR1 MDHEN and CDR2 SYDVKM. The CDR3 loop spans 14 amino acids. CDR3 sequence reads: CASRGGSLQETQYF. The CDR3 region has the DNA TGTGCCAGCAGGGGGGGCAGCCTCCAAGAGACCCAGTACTTC.

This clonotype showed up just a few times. The CDR3 protein is CASSLLVSNTGELFF. CDR3 nucleotide sequence: TGTGCCAGCAGTTTATTGGTCTCCAACACCGGGGAGCTGTTTTTT. The rearrangement joins TRBV12-3 or TRBV12-4 to TRBJ2-2; D gene ambiguous. This CDR3 comprises 15 residues. Trimming shortened V by 2 bases and J by 2 bases, and 9 bases separated the two germline ends.

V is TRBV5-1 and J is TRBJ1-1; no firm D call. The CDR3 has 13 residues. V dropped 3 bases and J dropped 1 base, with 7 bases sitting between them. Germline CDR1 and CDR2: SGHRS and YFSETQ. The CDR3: CASSWVGNTEAFF. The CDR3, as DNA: TGCGCCAGCAGCTGGGTTGGGAACACTGAAGCTTTCTTT. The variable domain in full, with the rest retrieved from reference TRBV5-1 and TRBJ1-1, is KAGVTQTPRYLIKTRGQQVTLSCSPISGHRSVSWYQQTPGQGLQFLFEYFSETQRNKGNFPGRFSGRQFSNSRSEMNVSTLELGDSALYLCASSWVGNTEAFFGQGTRLTVV.

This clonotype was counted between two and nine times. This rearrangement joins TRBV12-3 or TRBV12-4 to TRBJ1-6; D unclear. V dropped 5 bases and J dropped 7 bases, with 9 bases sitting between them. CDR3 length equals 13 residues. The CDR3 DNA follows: TGTGCCAGCAGTGCCGGGAGCAATTCACCCCTCCACTTT. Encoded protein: CASSAGSNSPLHF.

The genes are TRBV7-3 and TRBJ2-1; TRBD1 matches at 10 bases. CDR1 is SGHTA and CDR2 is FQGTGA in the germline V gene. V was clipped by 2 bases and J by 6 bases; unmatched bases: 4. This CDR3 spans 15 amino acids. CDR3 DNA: TGTGCCAGCAGCTTATCCGGACAGGGGGGCAATGAGCAGTTCTTC. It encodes CASSLSGQGGNEQFF.

DNA of the CDR3: TGTGCCAGCAGCTCCTCAATGTATGGCTACACCTTC. Translation gives CASSSSMYGYTF. The chain uses TRBV5-5 and TRBJ1-2; no reliable D call. V lost 3 bases to trimming and J lost 5 bases, with 8 bases between them. Germline assignment: CDR1 SGHKS and CDR2 YYEKEE (reference sequence). CDR3 length equals 12 residues.

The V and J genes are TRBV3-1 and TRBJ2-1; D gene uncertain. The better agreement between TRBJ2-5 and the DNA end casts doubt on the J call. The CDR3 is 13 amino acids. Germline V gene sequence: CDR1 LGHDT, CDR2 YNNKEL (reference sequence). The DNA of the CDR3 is TGTGCCAGCAGCCAAGCAGACCCAGAGACCCAGTACTTC. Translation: CASSQADPETQYF.

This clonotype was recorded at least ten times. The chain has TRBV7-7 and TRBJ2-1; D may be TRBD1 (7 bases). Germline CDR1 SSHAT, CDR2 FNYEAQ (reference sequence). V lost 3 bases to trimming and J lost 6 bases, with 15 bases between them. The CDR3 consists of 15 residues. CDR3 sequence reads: CASSLGGTGVNEQFF. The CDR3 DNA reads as TGTGCCAGCAGCTTGGGGGGTACAGGGGTCAATGAGCAGTTCTTC.

Here the CDR3 reads CAISVGQGDYNEQFF. The CDR3 DNA reads TGTGCCATCAGTGTAGGACAGGGCGACTACAATGAGCAGTTCTTC. The chain employs TRBV10-3 and TRBJ2-1; 8 bases are shared with TRBD1. The CDR3 covers 15 residues. J gave up 3 bases and V 4 bases, and 5 bases lay outside the gene matches. Germline CDR1 and CDR2: ENHRY and SYGVKD.

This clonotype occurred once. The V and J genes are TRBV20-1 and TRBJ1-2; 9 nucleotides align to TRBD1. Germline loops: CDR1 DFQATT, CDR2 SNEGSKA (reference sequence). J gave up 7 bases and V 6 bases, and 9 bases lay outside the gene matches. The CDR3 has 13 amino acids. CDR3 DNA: TGCAGTGCCCTAATACAGGGGGCGATTGGCTACACCTTC. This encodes CSALIQGAIGYTF.

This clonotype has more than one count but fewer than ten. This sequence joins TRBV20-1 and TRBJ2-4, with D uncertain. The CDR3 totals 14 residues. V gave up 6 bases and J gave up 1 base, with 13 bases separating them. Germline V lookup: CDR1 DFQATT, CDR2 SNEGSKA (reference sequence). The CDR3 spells CSAWPDGAKNIQYF. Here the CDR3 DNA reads TGCAGTGCCTGGCCGGACGGGGCCAAAAACATTCAGTACTTC.

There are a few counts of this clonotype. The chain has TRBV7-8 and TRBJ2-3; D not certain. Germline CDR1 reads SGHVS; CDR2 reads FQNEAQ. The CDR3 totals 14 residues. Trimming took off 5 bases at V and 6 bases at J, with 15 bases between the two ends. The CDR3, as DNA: TGTGCCAGCAGCCCCCAGCTGACACGGGATACGCAGTATTTT. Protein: CASSPQLTRDTQYF.

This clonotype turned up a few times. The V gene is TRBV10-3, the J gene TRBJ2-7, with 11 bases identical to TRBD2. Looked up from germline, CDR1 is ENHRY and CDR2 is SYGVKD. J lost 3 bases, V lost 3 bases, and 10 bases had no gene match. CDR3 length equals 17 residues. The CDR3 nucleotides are TGTGCCATCAGTGATTCCGGACTAGCGGGCGACCTCTACGAGCAGTACTTC. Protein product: CAISDSGLAGDLYEQYF.